A single sample gave rise to the 10 T cell receptor beta chains below, sequenced in a study of blood T cell repertoires in COVID-19. Measured with immunoSEQ multiplex PCR; TCRdb has only the in-frame clones, and not every one. The table shows roughly 300,000 clones, with roughly 90% occurring only once. What was sequenced was peripheral blood. Receptors were obtained from a man in his late teens or twenties with active or convalescent COVID-19.

The chain has TRBV7-2 and TRBJ2-3; 13 bases are shared with TRBD2. This CDR3 has 17 residues. The germline CDR1 and CDR2 sequences are SGHTA and FQGNSA. V lost 5 bases, J lost 4 bases, and 9 bases stayed unmatched. The CDR3 DNA reads TGTGCCAGCAGCCCCCGTCCACTAGCGGGGGGGTCAGATACGCAGTATTTT. This codes for CASSPRPLAGGSDTQYF.

This chain connects TRBV12-5 to TRBJ1-2, with 8 nucleotides matching TRBD1. The CDR3 totals 19 residues. Looked up from germline, CDR1 is LGHNT and CDR2 is FRNRAP. Trimming at V came to 7 bases and at J to 4 bases, leaving 23 bases not matched to a gene. CDR3 DNA sequence: TGTGCTAGTGCCGACGCCGAGTGGACAGGGAAGATGGGGGGCTATGGCTACACCTTC. Its translation is CASADAEWTGKMGGYGYTF.

This chain joins TRBV3-1 (or the pseudogene TRBV3-2) and TRBJ2-7; 9 bases match TRBD1. The CDR3 runs to 16 residues. The junction had 14 bases not matched to a gene; V was cut back by 4 bases and J by 7 bases. The germline gives CDR1 LGHDT, CDR2 YNNKEL (reference sequence). The CDR3 reads CASSPCLRGQGCEQYF. The CDR3 DNA reads TGTGCCAGCAGCCCTTGTTTGCGGGGACAGGGCTGTGAGCAGTACTTC.

This chain joins TRBV6-2 or TRBV6-3 and TRBJ1-2, with 7 bases that match TRBD1. Losses at the gene ends were 2 bases for V and 7 bases for J; bases not matched to a gene: 4. In germline, CDR1 is MNHEY, CDR2 SVGEGT. The CDR3 is made up of 13 amino acids. DNA of the CDR3: TGTGCCAGCAGTTACACAGGGGCGGTTGGCTACACCTTC. This encodes CASSYTGAVGYTF.

J is TRBJ1-5 and V is TRBV2, with 12 bases matching TRBD1. Germline CDR1 and CDR2: SNHLY and FYNNEI. J gave up 6 bases and V 4 bases, and 4 bases lay outside the gene matches. This CDR3 is built from 15 residues. The CDR3 coding sequence is TGTGCCAGCAGTGGGGACAGGGGGCTAATTCAGCCCCAGCATTTT. Its translation: CASSGDRGLIQPQHF.

This clone has only one observation. The rearrangement links TRBV19 to TRBJ1-1; D remains ambiguous. CDR1 is LNHDA, CDR2 SQIVND, per germline (reference sequence). The CDR3 covers 13 residues. Trimming stripped 7 bases from V and 1 base from J, with 10 bases between. The CDR3 here is CASTLTWNTEAFF. The CDR3 DNA reads as TGTGCCAGTACTCTGACATGGAACACTGAAGCTTTCTTT.

The rearrangement uses TRBV7-6 and TRBJ2-7; 10 positions agree with TRBD1. CDR1 and CDR2 from the germline V gene are SGHVS and FNYEAQ. This CDR3 comprises 16 residues. J gave up 4 bases and V 5 bases, and 11 bases lay outside the gene matches. The CDR3 bases are TGTGCCAGCAGCCAAGAGACAGGGGGCTTTAGTTACGAGCAGTACTTC. It encodes CASSQETGGFSYEQYF.

The V call is TRBV7-9, the J call TRBJ1-1, with no clear D. Germline V gene data show CDR1 as SEHNR and CDR2 as FQNEAQ (reference sequence). This CDR3 contains 16 residues. Trimming shortened V by 5 bases and J by 0 bases, and 16 bases separated the two germline ends. CDR3 in amino acids: CASSPLGRDLNTEAFF. The CDR3 region has the DNA TGTGCCAGCAGCCCCCTAGGGCGGGATCTGAACACTGAAGCTTTCTTT. The variable domain in full, completed from reference TRBV7-9 and TRBJ1-1, reads DTGVSQNPRHKITKRGQNVTFRCDPISEHNRLYWYRQTLGQGPEFLTYFQNEAQLEKSRLLSDRFSAERPKGSFSTLEIQRTEQGDSAMYLCASSPLGRDLNTEAFFGQGTRLTVV.

The rearrangement uses TRBV6-1 and TRBJ1-1, with D maybe TRBD1 (5 bases). Trimming removed 4 bases at V and 8 bases at J, with 8 bases between. Germline values: CDR1 MNHNS, CDR2 SASEGT. CDR3 length: 11 residues. The CDR3 reads CASSVQVEAFF. The CDR3 bases are TGTGCCAGCAGTGTACAGGTAGAAGCTTTCTTT.

This sequence joins TRBV27 and TRBJ1-5; perhaps TRBD1 as D (6 bases). CDR1 and CDR2 from the germline V gene are MNHEY and SMNVEV (reference sequence). The CDR3 covers 14 residues. Trimming took off 7 bases at V and 5 bases at J, with 15 bases between the two ends. The CDR3 DNA follows: TGTGCCAGCACCAGTACAGGGCTTGATCAGCCCCAGCATTTT. Protein: CASTSTGLDQPQHF.